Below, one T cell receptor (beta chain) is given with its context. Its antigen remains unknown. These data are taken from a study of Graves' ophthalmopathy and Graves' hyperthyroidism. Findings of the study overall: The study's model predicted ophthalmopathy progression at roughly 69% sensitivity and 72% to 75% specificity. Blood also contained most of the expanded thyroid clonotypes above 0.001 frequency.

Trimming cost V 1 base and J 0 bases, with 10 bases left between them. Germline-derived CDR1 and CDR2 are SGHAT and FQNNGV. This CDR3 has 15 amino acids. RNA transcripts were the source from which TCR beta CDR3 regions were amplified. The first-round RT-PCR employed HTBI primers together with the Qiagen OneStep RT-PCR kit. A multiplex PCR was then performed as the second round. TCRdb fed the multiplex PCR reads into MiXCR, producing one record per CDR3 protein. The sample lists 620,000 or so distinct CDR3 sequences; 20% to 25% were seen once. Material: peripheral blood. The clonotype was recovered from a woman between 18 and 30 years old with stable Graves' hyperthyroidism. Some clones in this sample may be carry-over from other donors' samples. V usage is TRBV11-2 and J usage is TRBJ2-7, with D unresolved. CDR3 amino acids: CASSLGQYLSYEQYF. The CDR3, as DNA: TGTGCCAGCAGCTTAGGGCAGTATCTCTCCTACGAGCAGTACTTC.